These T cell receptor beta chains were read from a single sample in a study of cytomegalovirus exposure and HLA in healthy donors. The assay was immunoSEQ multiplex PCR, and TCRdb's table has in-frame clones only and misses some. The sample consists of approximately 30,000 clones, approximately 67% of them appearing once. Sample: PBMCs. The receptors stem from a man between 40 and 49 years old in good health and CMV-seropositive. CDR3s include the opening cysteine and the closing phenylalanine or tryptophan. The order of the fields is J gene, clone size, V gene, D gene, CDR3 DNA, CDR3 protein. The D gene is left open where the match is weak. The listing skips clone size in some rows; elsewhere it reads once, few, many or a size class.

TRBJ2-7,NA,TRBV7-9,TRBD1,TGTGCCAGCAGCGATGGGACAGTGTACGAGCAGTACTTC,CASSDGTVYEQYF
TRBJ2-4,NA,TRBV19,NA,TGTGCCAGTAGTACAGGGGCGGAAAACATTCAGTACTTC,CASSTGAENIQYF
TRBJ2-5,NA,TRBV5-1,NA,TGCGCCAGCAGTTTTCAGGGATCACAAGAGACCCAGTACTTC,CASSFQGSQETQYF
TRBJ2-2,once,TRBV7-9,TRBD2,TGTGCCAGCAGCTACAGTACTAGCGGGGGGCCCGGGGAGCTGTTTTTT,CASSYSTSGGPGELFF
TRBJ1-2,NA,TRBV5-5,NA,TGTGCCAGCAGCCCGGTGGCAGGCAACTATGGCTACACCTTC,CASSPVAGNYGYTF
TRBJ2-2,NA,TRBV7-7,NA,TGTGCCAGCACCCCCGGGGGGAACACCGGGGAGCTGTTTTTT,CASTPGGNTGELFF
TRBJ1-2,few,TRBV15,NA,TGTGCCACCAGCATCCAAGGGGTTGAATATGGCTACACCTTC,CATSIQGVEYGYTF
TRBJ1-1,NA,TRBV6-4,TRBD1,TGTGCCAGCAGCCAGGGGGCGGGGGACACTGAAGCTTTCTTT,CASSQGAGDTEAFF
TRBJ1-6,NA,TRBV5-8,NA,TGTGCCAGCAGCTTGGATCCGCAGGGTAGGAATTCACCCCTCCACTTT,CASSLDPQGRNSPLHF
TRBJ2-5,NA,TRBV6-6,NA,TGTGCCAGCAGTTACCCGGGGGAGACCCAGTACTTC,CASSYPGETQYF
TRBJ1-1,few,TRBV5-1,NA,TGCGCCAGCAGCCCCCGCGGGGCGGGTGAAGCTTTCTTT,CASSPRGAGEAFF
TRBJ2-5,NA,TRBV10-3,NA,TGTGCCACGGAGGGGGCCCTCCGGGAGACCCAGTACTTC,CATEGALRETQYF
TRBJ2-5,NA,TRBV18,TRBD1,TGTGCCAGCTCACTCCCGGGACAGGGGTCCTGGGAGACCCAGTACTTC,CASSLPGQGSWETQYF
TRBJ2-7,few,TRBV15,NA,TGTGCCACCAGCTCAGGGTCCTACGAGCAGTACTTC,CATSSGSYEQYF
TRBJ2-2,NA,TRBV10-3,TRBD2,TGTGCCTCCAGAAGAACGACTAGCGGGGGTGGGGACACCGGGGAGCTGTTTTTT,CASRRTTSGGGDTGELFF
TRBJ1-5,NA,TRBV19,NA,TGTGCCAGTAGTACTGGGGGGGGCGGACAGCCCCAGCATTTT,CASSTGGGGQPQHF
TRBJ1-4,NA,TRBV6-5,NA,TGTGCCAGCAGTTCCCCAACAAAAGGAGGTGAAAAACTGTTTTTT,CASSSPTKGGEKLFF
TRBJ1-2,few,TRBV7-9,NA,TGTGCCAGCAGCTCGGTACGGGATGGCTACACCTTC,CASSSVRDGYTF
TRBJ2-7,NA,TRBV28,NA,TGTGCCAGCAGTTTACAGGATCCTCCCTACGAGCAGTACTTC,CASSLQDPPYEQYF
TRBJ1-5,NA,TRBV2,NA,TGTGCCAGCAGTGGTCAGGGGCAGCCCCAGCATTTT,CASSGQGQPQHF
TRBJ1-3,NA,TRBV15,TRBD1,TGTGCCACCAGCAGAGACCCGGGACAGGGGCTTGGAAACACCATATATTTT,CATSRDPGQGLGNTIYF
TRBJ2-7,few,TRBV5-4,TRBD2,TGTGCCAGCAGCCCTACTAGCGGGGGCACCTACGAGCAGTACTTC,CASSPTSGGTYEQYF
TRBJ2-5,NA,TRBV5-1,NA,TGCGCCAGCACCTCCGGCGGGGTGGGGTTAGAGACCCAGTACTTC,CASTSGGVGLETQYF
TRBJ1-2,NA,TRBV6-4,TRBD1,TGTGCCAGCAGTGTTGAGGGACAGGGTGTCTATGGCTACACCTTC,CASSVEGQGVYGYTF
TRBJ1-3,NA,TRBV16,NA,TGTGCCAGCAGCACGTACGCAGGGGTTCCTGGAAACACCATATATTTT,CASSTYAGVPGNTIYF
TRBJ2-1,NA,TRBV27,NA,TGTGCCAGCAGTCTAAGGTCAGGGGGAGGCTACAATGAGCAGTTCTTC,CASSLRSGGGYNEQFF
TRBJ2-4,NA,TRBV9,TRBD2,TGTGCCAGGACGACCGCTTGGTGGGAGCGGGGGTCTGACCTACCCAAAAACATTCAGTACTTC,CARTTAWWERGSDLPKNIQYF